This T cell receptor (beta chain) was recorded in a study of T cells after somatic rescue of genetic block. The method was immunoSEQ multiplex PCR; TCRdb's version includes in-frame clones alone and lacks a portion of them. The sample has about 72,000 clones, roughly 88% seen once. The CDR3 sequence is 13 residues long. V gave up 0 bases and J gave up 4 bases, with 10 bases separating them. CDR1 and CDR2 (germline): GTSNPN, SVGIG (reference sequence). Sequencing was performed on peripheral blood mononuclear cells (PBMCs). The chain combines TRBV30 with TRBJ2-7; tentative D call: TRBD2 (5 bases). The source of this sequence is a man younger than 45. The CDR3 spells CAWSVGLQYEQYF. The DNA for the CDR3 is TGTGCCTGGAGTGTCGGACTCCAATACGAGCAGTACTTC.